Below, 2 T cell receptor beta chains from the same sample are listed, as sequenced in a study of T-cell memory formation after mild COVID-19. TCRdb fed the 5' RACE reads into MiXCR, producing one record per CDR3 protein. The sample has more than 300,000 distinct CDR3 sequences, roughly 19% seen once. Sequenced input: PBMCs or a T cell subset sorted from them (not recorded which). These TCRs come from a man aged 18 to 29 who had mild COVID-19 (a few samples of this study predate the infection). Cell type and time point are not known.

The V gene is TRBV5-1, the J gene TRBJ1-1; 8 positions match TRBD1. Germline CDR1 SGHRS, CDR2 YFSETQ. The V segment lost 3 bases and the J segment 5 bases; nucleotides outside the gene matches: 9. The CDR3 spans 15 residues. CDR3 bases: TGCGCCAGCAGCTATACTCACAGGGGGACGACTGAAGCTTTCTTT. Protein product: CASSYTHRGTTEAFF.

This sequence joins TRBV20-1 and TRBJ2-5; 15 nucleotides line up with TRBD2. This CDR3 is 17 amino acids long. CDR1 DFQATT and CDR2 SNEGSKA come from the germline V gene (reference sequence). The trim removed 2 bases at V and 5 bases at J, leaving 9 bases unmatched. CDR3 DNA sequence: TGCAGTGCTAGAAGTTATGGGACTAGCGGGGGGCAGGAGACCCAGTACTTC. Protein: CSARSYGTSGGQETQYF.